Sequencing of this T cell receptor (beta chain) was carried out in a study of tumor-infiltrating lymphocytes in oesophageal squamous cell carcinoma. This clonotype was counted ten times or more. TCRdb re-called the PCR reads with MiXCR, one entry per CDR3 protein. The data contain some 16,000 distinct CDR3 sequences, around 52% of them singletons. Trimming left V 6 bases short and J 7 bases short, with 13 bases between. The germline gives CDR1 SGHAT, CDR2 FQNNGV. This CDR3 has 12 residues. The chain joins TRBV11-2 to TRBJ2-7, with no clear D. The material sequenced was esophageal tumor tissue. This TCR derives from a male donor with esophageal squamous cell carcinoma. For the CDR3, the DNA is TGTGCCAGCAGTCTAGGGTTTGAAGAGCAGTACTTC. It encodes CASSLGFEEQYF.